These 15 T cell receptor beta chains were all obtained from the same sample, sequenced in a study of blood T cells in healthy people across ages. A sample-barcoded 5' primer and a J-beta primer mix were used in a second PCR of about 7 to 12 cycles. Each CDR3 protein is one row after TCRdb ran MiXCR on the 5' RACE reads. The data contain hundreds of thousands of distinct CDR3 sequences, about 28% of them seen just once; the ten biggest clones take up around 15%. Sequences were obtained from blood. These receptors all stem from a woman aged 80 or over in good health.

This clonotype has ten or more counts. This sequence joins TRBV7-2 and TRBJ2-1; no reliable D call. The CDR3 extends over 15 amino acids. In germline, CDR1 is SGHTA, CDR2 FQGNSA. With 0 bases removed from V and 5 bases from J, the gap between germline ends came to 11 bases. The CDR3 protein is CASSLAGARDNEQFF. As DNA, the CDR3 is TGTGCCAGCAGCTTAGCCGGAGCCAGAGACAATGAGCAGTTCTTC.

The rearrangement joins TRBV3-1 to TRBJ2-2, with 8 bases fitting TRBD2. Trimming took 7 bases from V and 6 from J; bases not matched to a gene: 4. The length of the CDR3 is 13 residues. Germline V gene sequence: CDR1 LGHDT, CDR2 YNNKEL (reference sequence). The CDR3 spells CASNRGGPGELFF. CDR3 coding DNA: TGTGCCAGCAACCGGGGGGGGCCCGGGGAGCTGTTTTTT.

This clonotype showed up many times. The chain recombines TRBV20-1 with TRBJ2-5; D gene uncertain. Germline values: CDR1 DFQATT, CDR2 SNEGSKA (reference sequence). V shed 4 bases and J shed 5 bases, with 11 bases lying between them. The CDR3 sequence is 12 residues long. CDR3 bases: TGCAGTGCTAACCAGGACGCGGAGACCCAGTACTTC. Amino acid sequence: CSANQDAETQYF.

Concerning this clonotype itself: A much more abundant neighbour one base away suggests this may be a read error. J is TRBJ1-1 and V is TRBV6-5, with 10 bases that match TRBD1. The CDR3 is 15 amino acids. Unmatched junction bases numbered 3, after V lost 2 bases and J lost 3 bases. Germline CDR1 reads MNHEY; CDR2 reads SVGAGI. CDR3 loop: CASSYDGQGDTEAFF. For the CDR3, the DNA is TGTGCCAGCAGTTACGACGGACAGGGGGACACTGAAGCTTTCTTT.

This clonotype was counted between two and nine times. The chain recombines TRBV28 with TRBJ1-1, with D possibly TRBD1 on 5 matching bases. Trimming pared 1 base from V and 7 bases from J, leaving 16 bases between. CDR1 is MDHEN, CDR2 SYDVKM, per germline. The CDR3 consists of 15 residues. The CDR3 sequence: CASSLSPPRDYEAFF. CDR3 coding DNA: TGTGCCAGCAGTTTATCCCCTCCCAGGGACTATGAAGCTTTCTTT.

This clonotype was picked up many times. CDR3 amino acids: CASSKTGPYGYTF. DNA of the CDR3: TGTGCCAGCAGTAAGACAGGTCCCTATGGCTACACCTTC. The V gene is TRBV12-3 or TRBV12-4, the J gene TRBJ1-2; a possible D gene is TRBD1 (6 bases). Trimming removed 5 bases at V and 4 bases at J, with 11 bases between. The CDR3 loop spans 13 amino acids.

A remark on this clonotype: A much larger clone lies one base from this, so it may be a read error. The chain is built from TRBV7-8 and TRBJ2-1; D is perhaps TRBD2 (7 bases). With 1 base removed from V and 9 bases from J, the gap between germline ends came to 19 bases. Looked up from germline, CDR1 is SGHVS and CDR2 is FQNEAQ. The CDR3 spans 16 residues. The CDR3 reads CASSLGVWGGQVEQFF. DNA of the CDR3: TGTGCCAGCAGCTTAGGGGTTTGGGGGGGGCAGGTTGAGCAGTTCTTC.

The CDR3 DNA is TGTGCCAGTAGTCCCCTGGAAGGGGACGAGCAGTACTTC. Amino acids: CASSPLEGDEQYF. The V and J genes are TRBV19 and TRBJ2-7; D possibly corresponds to TRBD1 (5 bases). V lost 5 bases and J 5 bases, leaving 13 bases between the germline ends. The CDR3 totals 13 residues. Germline V lookup: CDR1 LNHDA, CDR2 SQIVND (reference sequence).

This clonotype was seen at least ten times. The chain recombines TRBV20-1 with TRBJ2-3; tentatively, D is TRBD2 (6 bases). The V end lost 5 bases, the J end lost 2 bases, and 17 bases lay between the germline ends. Germline loops: CDR1 DFQATT, CDR2 SNEGSKA (reference sequence). CDR3 length equals 15 residues. CDR3 residues: CSASPLGLITDTQYF. CDR3 coding DNA: TGCAGTGCTTCCCCTCTGGGACTCATCACAGATACGCAGTATTTT.

The chain has TRBV14 and TRBJ1-2; D remains unclear. Per the germline V gene, CDR1 is SGHDN and CDR2 is FVKESK. The CDR3 loop spans 15 amino acids. Trimming left V 4 bases short and J 4 bases short, with 16 bases between. CDR3 loop: CASSPNGKALYGYTF. The DNA for the CDR3 is TGTGCCAGCAGCCCAAACGGCAAAGCCCTCTATGGCTACACCTTC.

This clonotype appeared a few times. The chain uses TRBV11-3 and TRBJ2-7; TRBD1 might be the D (6 bases). The CDR3 extends over 13 amino acids. Germline V gives CDR1 SGHNT, CDR2 YENEEA. The ends were cut back, 2 bases at V and 10 bases at J, with 15 bases in the middle. CDR3 DNA sequence: TGTGCCAGCAGCTTAAACCGGGACACTGGACAGTACTTC. Protein sequence: CASSLNRDTGQYF.

Ten or more counts support this clonotype. The V gene is TRBV6-5, the J gene TRBJ2-7; 10 nucleotides align to TRBD1. The CDR3 consists of 17 residues. V trimming: 7 bases; J trimming: 6 bases; junction bases outside the gene matches: 18. Germline V gene lookup returns CDR1 MNHEY and CDR2 SVGAGI. This chain's CDR3 is CASIPASGQGSISEQYF. Here the CDR3 DNA reads TGTGCCAGCATCCCAGCCTCGGGACAGGGGTCAATAAGCGAGCAGTACTTC.

A few counts support this clonotype. The chain links TRBV18 to TRBJ2-3, with D tentatively TRBD2 (5 bases). V dropped 0 bases and J dropped 2 bases, with 6 bases sitting between them. Per the germline V gene, CDR1 is KGHSH and CDR2 is LQKENI. CDR3 length equals 14 residues. In nucleotides, the CDR3 is TGTGCCAGCTCACCACCGAGGGCCACAGATACGCAGTATTTT. Its translation is CASSPPRATDTQYF.

Details on this clonotype: A much larger clone differs from this one at a single base, so this may be a read error. The V gene is TRBV7-2, the J gene TRBJ2-7, with TRBD1 as a possible D gene (6 bases). The germline V and J ends were trimmed by 4 bases and 7 bases, with 20 bases remaining between them. The CDR3 is 15 residues long. Germline CDR1 reads SGHTA; CDR2 reads FQGNSA. The CDR3 bases are TGTGCCAGCAGCTCGGTAGGGGGTGGTTCGGGTGAGCAGTACTTC. Translating it yields CASSSVGGGSGEQYF.

This clonotype was detected ten times or more. The chain combines TRBV12-3 or TRBV12-4 with TRBJ1-5; 11 nucleotides match TRBD1. The length of the CDR3 is 15 residues. Germline trimming cut 6 bases from V and 1 base from J; bases unmatched to any gene: 2. In DNA, the CDR3 is TGTGCCAGCAGAGGACAGGGGGCGAGCAATCAGCCCCAGCATTTT. Translating it yields CASRGQGASNQPQHF.